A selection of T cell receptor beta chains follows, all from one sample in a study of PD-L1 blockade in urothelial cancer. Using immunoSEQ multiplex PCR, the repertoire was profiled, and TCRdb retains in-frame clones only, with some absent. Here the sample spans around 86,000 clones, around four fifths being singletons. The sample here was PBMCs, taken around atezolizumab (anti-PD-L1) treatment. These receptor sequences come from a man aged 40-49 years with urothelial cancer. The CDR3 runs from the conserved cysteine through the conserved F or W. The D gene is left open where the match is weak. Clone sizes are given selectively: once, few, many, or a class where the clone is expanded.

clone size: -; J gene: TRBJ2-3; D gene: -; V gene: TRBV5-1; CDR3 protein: CASSFYSPTDTQYF; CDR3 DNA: TGCGCCAGCAGCTTCTATAGCCCGACAGATACGCAGTATTTT
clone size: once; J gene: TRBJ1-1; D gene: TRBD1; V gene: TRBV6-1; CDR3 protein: CASSASGTGEAFF; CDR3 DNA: TGTGCCAGCAGTGCCTCCGGGACAGGGGAAGCTTTCTTT
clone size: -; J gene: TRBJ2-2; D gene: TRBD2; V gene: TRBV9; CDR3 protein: CASSVVSGGPYTGELFF; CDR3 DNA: TGTGCCAGCAGCGTAGTGTCGGGAGGGCCTTACACCGGGGAGCTGTTTTTT
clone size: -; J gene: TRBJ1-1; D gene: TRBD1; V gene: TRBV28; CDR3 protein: CATWTGNTEAFF; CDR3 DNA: TGTGCCACTTGGACAGGAAACACTGAAGCTTTCTTT
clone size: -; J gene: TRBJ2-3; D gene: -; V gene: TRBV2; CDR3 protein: CAYGLDTDTQYF; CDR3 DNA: TGTGCCTACGGACTGGATACAGATACGCAGTATTTT
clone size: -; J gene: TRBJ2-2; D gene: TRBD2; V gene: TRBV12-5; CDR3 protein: CASGLDGRPNTGELFF; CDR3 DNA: TGTGCTAGTGGTTTGGACGGGAGGCCAAACACCGGGGAGCTGTTTTTT
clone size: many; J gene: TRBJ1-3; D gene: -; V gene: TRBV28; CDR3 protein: CASVGGRAGNTIYF; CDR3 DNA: TGTGCCAGCGTCGGGGGGCGGGCTGGAAACACCATATATTTT
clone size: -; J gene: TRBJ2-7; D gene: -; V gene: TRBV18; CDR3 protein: CASSLQGMTYEQYF; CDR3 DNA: TGTGCCAGCTCACTCCAGGGTATGACCTACGAGCAGTACTTC
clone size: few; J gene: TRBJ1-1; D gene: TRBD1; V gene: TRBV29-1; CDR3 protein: CSVPGQGSRTEAFF; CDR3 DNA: TGCAGCGTTCCCGGACAGGGATCGAGGACTGAAGCTTTCTTT
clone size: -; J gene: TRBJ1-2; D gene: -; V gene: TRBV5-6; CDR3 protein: CASTLLGGYGYTF; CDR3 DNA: TGTGCCAGCACCCTGTTGGGGGGGTATGGCTACACCTTC
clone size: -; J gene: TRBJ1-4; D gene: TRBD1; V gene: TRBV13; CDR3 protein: CASSQSTGWDEKLFF; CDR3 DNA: TGTGCCAGCAGCCAATCGACAGGGTGGGATGAAAAACTGTTTTTT
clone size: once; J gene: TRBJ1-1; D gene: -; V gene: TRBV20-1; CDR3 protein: CSARGSAEAFF; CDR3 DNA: TGCAGTGCCCGAGGATCGGCTGAAGCTTTCTTT
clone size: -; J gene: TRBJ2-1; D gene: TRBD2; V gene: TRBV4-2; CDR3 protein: CASSQEKTVRLAGEQFF; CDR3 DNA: TGTGCCAGCAGCCAGGAAAAAACGGTGCGACTAGCTGGTGAGCAGTTCTTC
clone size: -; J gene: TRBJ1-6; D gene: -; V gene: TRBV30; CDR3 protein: CAWKSESSYNSPLHF; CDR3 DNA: TGTGCCTGGAAATCGGAGAGCTCCTATAATTCACCCCTCCACTTT
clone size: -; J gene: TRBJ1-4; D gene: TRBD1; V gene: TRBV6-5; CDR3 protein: CASSYDRVDEKLFF; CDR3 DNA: TGTGCCAGCAGTTACGACAGGGTGGATGAAAAACTGTTTTTT
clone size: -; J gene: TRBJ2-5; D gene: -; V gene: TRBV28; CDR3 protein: CASSSGVETQYF; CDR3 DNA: TGTGCCAGTTCCTCAGGGGTAGAGACCCAGTACTTC
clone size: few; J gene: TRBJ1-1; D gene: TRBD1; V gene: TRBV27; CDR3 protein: CASSLSGTGTVNTEAFF; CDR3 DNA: TGTGCCAGCAGTTTATCGGGGACAGGGACCGTGAACACTGAAGCTTTCTTT
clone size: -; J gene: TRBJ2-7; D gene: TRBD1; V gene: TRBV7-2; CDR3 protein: CASSQRWGQTIPSYEQYF; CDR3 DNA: TGTGCCAGCAGCCAACGATGGGGACAGACAATTCCCTCCTACGAGCAGTACTTC
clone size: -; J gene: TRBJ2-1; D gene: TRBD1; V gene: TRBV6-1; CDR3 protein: CASKRDRGSSEQFF; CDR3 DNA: TGTGCCAGCAAACGGGACAGGGGGTCAAGTGAGCAGTTCTTC
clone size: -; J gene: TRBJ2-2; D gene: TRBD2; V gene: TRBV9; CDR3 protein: CASSPGVSGSAYGELFF; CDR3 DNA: TGTGCCAGCAGCCCCGGGGTTAGCGGGAGTGCTTACGGGGAGCTGTTTTTT
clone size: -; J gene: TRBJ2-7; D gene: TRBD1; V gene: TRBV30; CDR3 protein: CAWSPGQGQYF; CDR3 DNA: TGTGCCTGGAGTCCGGGACAGGGCCAGTACTTC
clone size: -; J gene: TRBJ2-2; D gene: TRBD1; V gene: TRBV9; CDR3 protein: CASSATGANTGELFF; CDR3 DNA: TGTGCCAGCAGCGCGACAGGGGCAAACACCGGGGAGCTGTTTTTT
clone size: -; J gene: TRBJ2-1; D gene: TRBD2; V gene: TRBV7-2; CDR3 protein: CASSRTSGNYNEQFF; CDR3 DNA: TGTGCCAGCAGCCGGACTAGCGGGAACTACAATGAGCAGTTCTTC
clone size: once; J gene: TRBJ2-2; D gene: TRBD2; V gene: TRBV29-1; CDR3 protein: CSVATSGRAIGELFF; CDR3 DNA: TGCAGCGTAGCCACTAGCGGGAGGGCCATCGGGGAGCTGTTTTTT
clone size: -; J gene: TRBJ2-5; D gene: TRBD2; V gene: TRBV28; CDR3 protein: CASSLGTSFMTGETQYF; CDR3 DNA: TGTGCCAGCAGTTTAGGGACTAGCTTTATGACCGGGGAGACCCAGTACTTC
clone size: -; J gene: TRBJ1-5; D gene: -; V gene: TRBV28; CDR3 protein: CASSEGVRNQPQHF; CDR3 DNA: TGTGCCAGCAGTGAGGGGGTCCGAAATCAGCCCCAGCATTTT
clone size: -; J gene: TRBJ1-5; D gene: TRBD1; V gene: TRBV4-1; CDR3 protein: CASSHQTGERQPQHF; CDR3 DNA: TGCGCCAGCAGCCACCAGACAGGGGAACGGCAGCCCCAGCATTTT
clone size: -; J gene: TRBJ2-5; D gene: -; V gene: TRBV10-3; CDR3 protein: CAISEAGETQYF; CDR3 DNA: TGTGCCATCAGTGAGGCAGGAGAGACCCAGTACTTC
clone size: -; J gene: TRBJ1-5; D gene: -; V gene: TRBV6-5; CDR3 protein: CASSPRGVGNQPQHF; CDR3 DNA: TGTGCCAGCAGTCCCAGGGGTGTCGGCAATCAGCCCCAGCATTTT
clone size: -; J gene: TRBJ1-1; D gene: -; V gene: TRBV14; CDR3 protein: CASSRTSGVGTEAFF; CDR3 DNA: TGTGCCAGCAGCCGGACCTCAGGGGTTGGGACTGAAGCTTTCTTT
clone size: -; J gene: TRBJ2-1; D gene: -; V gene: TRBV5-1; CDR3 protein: CASSLEGGAYNEQFF; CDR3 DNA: TGCGCCAGCAGCTTGGAGGGCGGGGCCTACAATGAGCAGTTCTTC
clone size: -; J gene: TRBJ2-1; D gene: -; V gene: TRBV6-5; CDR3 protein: CATYEGLHNEQFF; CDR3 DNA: TGTGCCACCTACGAGGGCCTCCACAATGAGCAGTTCTTC
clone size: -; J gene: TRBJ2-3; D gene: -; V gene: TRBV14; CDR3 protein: CASSQDRGILTDTQYF; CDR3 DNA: TGTGCCAGCAGCCAAGATCGGGGGATACTCACAGATACGCAGTATTTT